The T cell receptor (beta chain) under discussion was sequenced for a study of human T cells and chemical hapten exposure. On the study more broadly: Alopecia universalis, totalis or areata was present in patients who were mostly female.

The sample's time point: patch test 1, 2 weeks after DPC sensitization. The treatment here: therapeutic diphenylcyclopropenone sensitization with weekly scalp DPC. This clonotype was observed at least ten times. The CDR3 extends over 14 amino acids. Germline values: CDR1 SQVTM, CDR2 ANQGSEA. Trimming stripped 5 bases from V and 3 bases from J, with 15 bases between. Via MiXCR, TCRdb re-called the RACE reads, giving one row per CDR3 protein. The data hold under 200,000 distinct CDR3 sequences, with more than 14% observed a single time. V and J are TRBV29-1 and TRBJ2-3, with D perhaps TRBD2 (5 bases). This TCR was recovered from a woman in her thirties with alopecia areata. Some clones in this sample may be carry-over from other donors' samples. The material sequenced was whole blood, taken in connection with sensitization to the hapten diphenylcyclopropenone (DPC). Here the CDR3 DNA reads TGCAGCGTTTCTACACCGCTAGCTACAGATACGCAGTATTTT. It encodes CSVSTPLATDTQYF.